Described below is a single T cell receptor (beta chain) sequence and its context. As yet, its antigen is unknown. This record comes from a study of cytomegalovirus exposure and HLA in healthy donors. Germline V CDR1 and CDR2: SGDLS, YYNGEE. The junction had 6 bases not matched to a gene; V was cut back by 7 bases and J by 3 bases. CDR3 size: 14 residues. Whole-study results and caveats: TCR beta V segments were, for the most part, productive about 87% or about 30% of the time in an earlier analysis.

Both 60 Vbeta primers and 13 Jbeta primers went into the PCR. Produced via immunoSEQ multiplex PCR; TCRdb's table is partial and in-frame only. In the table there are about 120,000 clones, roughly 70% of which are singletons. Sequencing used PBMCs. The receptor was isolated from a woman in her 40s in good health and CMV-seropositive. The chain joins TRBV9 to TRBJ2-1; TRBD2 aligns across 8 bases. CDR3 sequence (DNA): TGTGCCAGCGGAGCGGGAGCCGGCTACAATGAGCAGTTCTTC. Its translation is CASGAGAGYNEQFF. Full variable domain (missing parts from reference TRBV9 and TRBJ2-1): DSGVTQTPKHLITATGQRVTLRCSPRSGDLSVYWYQQSLDQGLQFLIQYYNGEERAKGNILERFSAQQFPDLHSELNLSSLELGDSALYFCASGAGAGYNEQFFGPGTRLTVL.